This T cell receptor beta chain derives from a study of radiotherapy plus CTLA-4 blockade in lung cancer. Whole-study findings and limits: Blood-borne expansion of tumor-derived TCR clones followed radiotherapy plus ipilimumab.

Here immunoSEQ multiplex PCR was the method, and the copy in TCRdb shows in-frame clones only, minus some. The top ten clones hold about 8.5% of a sample with about 59,000 clones, roughly 76% of them seen once. Concerning this clone itself: The antigen is not known.

CDR3 length: 14 amino acids. Germline V gene data show CDR1 as SGDLS and CDR2 as YYNGEE. The ends were cut back, 4 bases at V and 7 bases at J, with 12 bases in the middle. This receptor was taken from a human donor with non-small cell lung cancer whose response to radiotherapy plus ipilimumab could not be evaluated. J is TRBJ1-6 and V is TRBV9; D is ambiguous. This specimen consisted of peripheral blood, obtained from a patient treated with radiotherapy plus ipilimumab. CDR3 coding DNA: TGTGCCAGCAGCCTCCTCGGGGAGAATTCACCCCTCCACTTT. Its translation: CASSLLGENSPLHF.